The present T cell receptor (beta chain) was sequenced within a study of T cell responses to AZD1222 COVID-19 vaccine. This clone was counted once. Its antigen is undetermined. Data came from immunoSEQ multiplex PCR; TCRdb stores just in-frame clones and leaves some out. The data hold about 120,000 clones, with more than 65% observed a single time. The CDR3 runs 13 residues. Germline lookup yields CDR1 SGHRS and CDR2 YFSETQ. Trimming left V 0 bases short and J 12 bases short, with 12 bases between. Overall study findings and caveats: Baseline seropositivity occurred in only a handful of AZD1222 recipients. Repertoires in all cases were sampled only once the peak T cell response had passed.

The sample in question was peripheral blood, obtained 28 days after the second AZD1222 dose. This TCR came from an adult who received the AZD1222 COVID-19 vaccine. The chain uses TRBV5-1 and TRBJ1-4; a possible D gene is TRBD1 (6 bases). CDR3 region: CASSLAENRELFF. CDR3 coding DNA: TGCGCCAGCAGCTTGGCTGAGAACAGGGAACTGTTTTTT.